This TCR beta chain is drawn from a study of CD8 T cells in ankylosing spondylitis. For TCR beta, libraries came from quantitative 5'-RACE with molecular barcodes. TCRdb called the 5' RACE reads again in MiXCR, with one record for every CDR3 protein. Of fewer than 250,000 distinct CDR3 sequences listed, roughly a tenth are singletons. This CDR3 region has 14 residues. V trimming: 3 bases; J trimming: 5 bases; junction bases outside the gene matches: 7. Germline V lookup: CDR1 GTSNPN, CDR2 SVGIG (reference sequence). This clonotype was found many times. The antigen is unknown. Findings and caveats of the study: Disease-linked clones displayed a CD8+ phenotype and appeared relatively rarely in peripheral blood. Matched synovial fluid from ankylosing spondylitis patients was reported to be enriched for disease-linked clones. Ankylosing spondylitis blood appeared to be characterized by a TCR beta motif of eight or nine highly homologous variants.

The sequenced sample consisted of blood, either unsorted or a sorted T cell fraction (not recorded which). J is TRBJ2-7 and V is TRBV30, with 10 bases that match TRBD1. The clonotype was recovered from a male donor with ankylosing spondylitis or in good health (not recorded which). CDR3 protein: CAWRSGTGANEQYF. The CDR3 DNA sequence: TGTGCCTGGAGATCCGGGACAGGGGCAAACGAGCAGTACTTC.